These T cell receptor beta chains were read from a single sample in a study of blood T cell repertoires in COVID-19. The repertoire was sequenced with immunoSEQ multiplex PCR; TCRdb's copy has only in-frame clones and lacks some. The table has approximately 480,000 clones, about 90% seen once; the top ten hold roughly 0.7%. What was sequenced was PBMCs or T cells enriched from blood (not recorded which). The origin of the receptors is a woman in her late teens or twenties who had recovered from COVID-19. The CDR3 runs from the conserved cysteine through the conserved F or W. The D gene is left open where the match is weak. Clone size is not always given. Where it is, it says once, few, many or a class for expanded clones.

V	size	J	D	DNA	CDR3
TRBV7-8	.	TRBJ1-4	TRBD1	TGTGCCAGCAGCCAACCGCCGGGACAGGCTAATGAAAAACTGTTTTTT	CASSQPPGQANEKLFF
TRBV14	.	TRBJ1-6	.	TGTGCCAGCAGCCAGGAAGGGGCAGGTTATTCACCCCTCCACTTT	CASSQEGAGYSPLHF
TRBV7-2	.	TRBJ2-7	TRBD2	TGTGCCAGCAGCTTGCCGGGGGGGCCATACGAGCAGTACTTC	CASSLPGGPYEQYF
TRBV4-2	once	TRBJ1-2	.	TGTGCCAGCAGGCTAGGGGGGGACGAACGTGGCTACACCTTC	CASRLGGDERGYTF
TRBV12-3/TRBV12-4	.	TRBJ2-7	.	TGTGCCAGCAGTTTAGAGACAGCCTACGAGCAGTACTTC	CASSLETAYEQYF
TRBV7-9	.	TRBJ1-1	TRBD1	TGTGCCAGCAGCCCCTCGACAGGGATGACTGAAGCTTTCTTT	CASSPSTGMTEAFF
TRBV11-3	.	TRBJ2-1	TRBD1	TGTGCCAGCAGCTTAGATGGGACAGGGGTATACGAGCAGTTCTTC	CASSLDGTGVYEQFF
TRBV30	.	TRBJ1-5	TRBD1	TGTGCCTGGAGTGTACCAGGGGGCTTCCAGCCCCAGCATTTT	CAWSVPGGFQPQHF
TRBV6-5	.	TRBJ1-1	TRBD1	TGTGCCAGCAGTAGGGACAGGGGGGAGGAAGCTTTCTTT	CASSRDRGEEAFF
TRBV28	.	TRBJ1-4	.	TGTGCCAGCAACTTGGCCGGGGGAAAACTGTTTTTT	CASNLAGGKLFF
TRBV5-1	few	TRBJ1-1	.	TGCGCCAGCAGCTTGGCCGTGAACACTGAAGCTTTCTTT	CASSLAVNTEAFF
TRBV6-5	.	TRBJ1-2	.	TGTGCCAGCAGTTCCGACAGGAAGGGCTACACCTTC	CASSSDRKGYTF
TRBV7-2	.	TRBJ2-1	.	TGTGCCAGCAGCTTCCGGGACTATGAGCAGTTCTTC	CASSFRDYEQFF
TRBV19	.	TRBJ1-1	TRBD1	TGTGCCAGTAGTATAAACAGGGGGGAGGCTGAAGCTTTCTTT	CASSINRGEAEAFF
TRBV27	.	TRBJ1-1	.	TGTGCCAGCAGTTTAGAGGGAGGGACTGAAGCTTTCTTT	CASSLEGGTEAFF
TRBV19	.	TRBJ2-1	.	TGTGCCAGTAGTATTATAGGACTTCTTAACGAGCAGTTCTTC	CASSIIGLLNEQFF
TRBV27	once	TRBJ2-3	.	TGTGCCAGCAGTTTAGGCCCCGCAGATACGCAGTATTTT	CASSLGPADTQYF
TRBV5-8	few	TRBJ2-6	.	TGTGCCAGCAGCTTGGAGCAGGGGTTCTCTGGGGCCAACGTCCTGACTTTC	CASSLEQGFSGANVLTF
TRBV25-1	.	TRBJ2-7	.	TGTGCCAGCAGGAAAGCGGGTCTCGAGCAGTACTTC	CASRKAGLEQYF
TRBV2	few	TRBJ2-4	TRBD2	TGTGCCAGCAGTGAGGCGGGGGGCACCAAAAACATTCAGTACTTC	CASSEAGGTKNIQYF
TRBV5-1	.	TRBJ2-3	.	TGCGCCAGCAGCTTGGGAGTATCTAGCACAGATACGCAGTATTTT	CASSLGVSSTDTQYF
TRBV24-1	.	TRBJ2-4	.	TGTGCCACCAGTGATGCGGGCCCTCGCGGGGCCGGTTTAAACATTCAGTACTTC	CATSDAGPRGAGLNIQYF